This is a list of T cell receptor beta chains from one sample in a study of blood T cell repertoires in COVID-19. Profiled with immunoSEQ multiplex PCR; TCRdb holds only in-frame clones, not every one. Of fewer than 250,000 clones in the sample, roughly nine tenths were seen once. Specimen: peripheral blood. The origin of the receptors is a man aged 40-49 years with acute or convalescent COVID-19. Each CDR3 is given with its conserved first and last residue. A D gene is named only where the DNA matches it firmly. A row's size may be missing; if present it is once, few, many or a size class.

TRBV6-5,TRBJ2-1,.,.,CASGPEGYNEQFF,TGTGCCAGCGGCCCGGAGGGGTACAATGAGCAGTTCTTC
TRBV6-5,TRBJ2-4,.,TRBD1,CASSYSGQGGGQYF,TGTGCCAGCAGTTACTCAGGACAGGGGGGCGGTCAGTACTTC
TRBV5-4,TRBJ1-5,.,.,CASRPKASGRQSNQPQHF,TGTGCCAGCAGACCGAAAGCCTCCGGGAGACAAAGCAATCAGCCCCAGCATTTT
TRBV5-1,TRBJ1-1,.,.,CASSLASRGTEAFF,TGCGCCAGCAGCTTGGCCTCTCGGGGCACTGAAGCTTTCTTT
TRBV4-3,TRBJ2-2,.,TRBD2,CASSQDLGLAEYTGELFF,TGCGCCAGCAGCCAGGACTTGGGACTAGCGGAATACACCGGGGAGCTGTTTTTT
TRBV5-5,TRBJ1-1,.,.,CASTSSGGMNTEAFF,TGTGCCAGCACCTCCTCGGGAGGGATGAACACTGAAGCTTTCTTT
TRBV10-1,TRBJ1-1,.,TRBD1,CASRPGTGVTVNTEAFF,TGCGCCAGCAGACCCGGGACAGGGGTCACCGTGAACACTGAAGCTTTCTTT
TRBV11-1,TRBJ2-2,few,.,CASSPPAPTGELFF,TGTGCCAGCAGCCCCCCAGCGCCCACCGGGGAGCTGTTTTTT
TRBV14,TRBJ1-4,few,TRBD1,CASSLKVGQGAEKLFF,TGTGCCAGCAGCCTAAAAGTGGGACAGGGGGCGGAAAAACTGTTTTTT
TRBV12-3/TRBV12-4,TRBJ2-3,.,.,CASVMGAADTQYF,TGTGCCAGCGTAATGGGGGCGGCAGATACGCAGTATTTT
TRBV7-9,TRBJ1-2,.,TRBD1,CASTKTGAYGYTF,TGTGCCAGCACCAAGACAGGGGCCTATGGCTACACCTTC
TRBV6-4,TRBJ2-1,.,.,CASSDSSREQFF,TGTGCCAGCAGTGACTCGAGCCGGGAGCAGTTCTTC
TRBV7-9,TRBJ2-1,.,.,CASSPPSFPYNEQFF,TGTGCCAGCAGCCCCCCTAGCTTCCCCTACAATGAGCAGTTCTTC
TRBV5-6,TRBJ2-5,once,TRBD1,CASSLDRDRAVYRETQYF,TGTGCCAGCAGCCTAGACCGGGACAGGGCCGTGTACAGAGAGACCCAGTACTTC
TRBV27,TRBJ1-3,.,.,CASSLRGSGNTIYF,TGTGCCAGCAGTTTACGGGGATCTGGAAACACCATATATTTT
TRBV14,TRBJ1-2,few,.,CASSQVAGYGYTF,TGTGCCAGCAGCCAAGTTGCGGGTTATGGCTACACCTTC
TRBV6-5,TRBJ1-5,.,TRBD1,CASSSHGTGNQPQHF,TGTGCCAGCAGTTCCCACGGGACAGGCAATCAGCCCCAGCATTTT
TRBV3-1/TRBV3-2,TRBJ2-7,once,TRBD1,CASSRTGGPDEQYF,TGTGCCAGCAGCCGGACAGGGGGCCCCGACGAGCAGTACTTC
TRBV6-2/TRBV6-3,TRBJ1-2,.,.,CASSLGQGGYTF,TGTGCCAGCAGCCTCGGACAAGGAGGCTACACCTTC
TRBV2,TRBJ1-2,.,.,CASNLLQGNYGYTF,TGTGCCAGCAACCTACTTCAGGGTAACTATGGCTACACCTTC
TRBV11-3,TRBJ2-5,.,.,CASSLEPMGGMETQYF,TGTGCCAGCAGCTTAGAGCCGATGGGAGGTATGGAGACCCAGTACTTC
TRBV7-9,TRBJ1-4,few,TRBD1,CASSLTGGFEKLFF,TGTGCCAGCAGCTTGACAGGGGGGTTTGAAAAACTGTTTTTT
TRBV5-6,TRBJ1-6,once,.,CASSLALSPLHF,TGTGCCAGCAGCTTGGCCCTTTCACCCCTCCACTTT
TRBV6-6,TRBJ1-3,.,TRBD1,CASSYSWDRGGDTIYF,TGTGCCAGCAGTTACTCGTGGGACAGGGGAGGTGACACCATATATTTT
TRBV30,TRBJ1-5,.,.,CAWSADSNQPQHF,TGTGCCTGGAGTGCAGATAGCAATCAGCCCCAGCATTTT
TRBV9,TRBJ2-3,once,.,CASSVAGLADTQYF,TGTGCCAGCAGCGTAGCTGGGCTCGCAGATACGCAGTATTTT
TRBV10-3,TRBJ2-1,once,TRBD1,CAISEGIGTGRGEQFF,TGTGCCATCAGTGAAGGTATCGGGACAGGTAGAGGCGAGCAGTTCTTC
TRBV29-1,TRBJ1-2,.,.,CSVEGGYGYTF,TGCAGTGTCGAGGGTGGGTATGGCTACACCTTC
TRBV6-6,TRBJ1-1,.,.,CASSLAARTEAFF,TGTGCCAGCAGTTTGGCGGCGCGAACTGAAGCTTTCTTT
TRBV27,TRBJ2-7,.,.,CASSFAARGGTYEQYF,TGTGCCAGCAGTTTCGCTGCTCGGGGCGGGACCTACGAGCAGTACTTC
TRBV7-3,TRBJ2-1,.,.,CASSPAHGRNNEQFF,TGTGCCAGCAGCCCTGCCCACGGGAGAAACAATGAGCAGTTCTTC
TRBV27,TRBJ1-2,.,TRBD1,CASSPLGTGNPYGYTF,TGTGCCAGCAGTCCACTCGGGACAGGGAACCCCTATGGCTACACCTTC
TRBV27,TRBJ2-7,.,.,CASSSKPDRLRFDEQYF,TGTGCCAGCAGTTCCAAGCCCGACAGGCTTCGGTTCGACGAGCAGTACTTC
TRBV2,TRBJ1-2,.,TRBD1,CASSETRTGVDGYTF,TGTGCCAGCAGTGAAACAAGGACAGGGGTGGATGGCTACACCTTC
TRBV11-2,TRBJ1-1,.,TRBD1,CASSLDRVGNTEAFF,TGTGCCAGCAGCCTTGACAGGGTTGGGAACACTGAAGCTTTCTTT
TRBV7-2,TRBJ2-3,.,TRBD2,CASSLWTSPDTQYF,TGTGCCAGCAGCTTATGGACTAGCCCAGATACGCAGTATTTT
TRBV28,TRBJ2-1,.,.,CASSFKGRGDEQFF,TGTGCCAGCAGTTTCAAGGGGCGAGGAGATGAGCAGTTCTTC
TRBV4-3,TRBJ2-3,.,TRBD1,CASSLTTGSNTQYF,TGCGCCAGCAGCCTAACGACAGGGTCAAATACGCAGTATTTT
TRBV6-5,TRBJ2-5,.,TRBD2,CASSFLRAGGRETQYF,TGTGCCAGCAGTTTCCTTAGAGCGGGAGGGCGAGAGACCCAGTACTTC
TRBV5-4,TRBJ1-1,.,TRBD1,CASSLGQGLTEAFF,TGTGCCAGCAGCCTGGGACAGGGGTTGACTGAAGCTTTCTTT
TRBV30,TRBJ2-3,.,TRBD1,CAWSLLGTGYGNTQYF,TGTGCCTGGAGTCTCCTTGGGACAGGGTATGGAAATACGCAGTATTTT
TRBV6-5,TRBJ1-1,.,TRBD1,CASKIQGVTEAFF,TGTGCCAGCAAAATCCAGGGGGTCACTGAAGCTTTCTTT